Sequencing of this T cell receptor beta chain was carried out in a study of T cells in Graves' hyperthyroidism and ophthalmopathy. The CDR3 regions of TCR beta were amplified from RNA transcripts. First-round RT-PCR with HTBI primers amplified the TCR CDR3 region. TCRdb reprocessed the multiplex PCR reads with MiXCR, giving one entry per CDR3 protein. The sample lists tens of thousands of distinct CDR3 sequences, approximately 53% occurring once. This clonotype was recorded many times. Germline V gene data show CDR1 as MNHEY and CDR2 as SVGEGT. V shed 7 bases and J shed 3 bases, with 22 bases lying between them. The CDR3 has 17 residues.

The source is a man aged 18 to 29 with Graves' hyperthyroidism. Sequenced sample: peripheral blood or thyroid tissue (not recorded which). This chain joins TRBV6-2 or TRBV6-3 and TRBJ1-5; D may be TRBD1 (5 bases). DNA of the CDR3: TGTGCCAGCACCCCGGGACCTCCGGAGGGGAACAATCAGCCCCAGCATTTT. Protein: CASTPGPPEGNNQPQHF.